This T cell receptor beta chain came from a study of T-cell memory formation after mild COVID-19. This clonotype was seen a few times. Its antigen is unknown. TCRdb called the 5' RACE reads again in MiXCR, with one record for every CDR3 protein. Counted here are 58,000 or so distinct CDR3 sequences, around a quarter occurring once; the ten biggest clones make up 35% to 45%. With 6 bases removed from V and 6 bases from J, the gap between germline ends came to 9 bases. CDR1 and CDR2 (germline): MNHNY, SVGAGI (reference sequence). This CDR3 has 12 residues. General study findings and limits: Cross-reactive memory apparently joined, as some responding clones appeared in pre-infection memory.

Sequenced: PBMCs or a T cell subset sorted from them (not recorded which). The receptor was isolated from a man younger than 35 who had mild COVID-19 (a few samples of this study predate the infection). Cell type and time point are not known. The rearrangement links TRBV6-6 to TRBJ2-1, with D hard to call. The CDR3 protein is CASSPVGNEQFF. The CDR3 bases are TGTGCCAGCAGCCCCGTTGGCAATGAGCAGTTCTTC.